This passage covers 18 T cell receptor beta chains from one sample sequenced in a study of cytomegalovirus exposure and HLA in healthy donors. The primer mix had 60 Vbeta and 13 Jbeta primers. The protocol was immunoSEQ multiplex PCR, while the TCRdb copy is restricted to in-frame clones and leaves out a portion. The repertoire has more than 200,000 clones, 65% to 90% of them found once; the top ten carry around 1.4%. Source material: PBMCs. Source of these receptors: a girl under 18 in good health and CMV-seronegative.

The DNA of the CDR3 is TGTGCCAGCAGCTTAAGCGGCTCCGGCGGGGAGCTGTTTTTT. Its translation: CASSLSGSGGELFF. The chain joins TRBV7-2 to TRBJ2-2; D perhaps matches TRBD2 (5 bases). This CDR3 spans 14 amino acids. Germline lookup yields CDR1 SGHTA and CDR2 FQGNSA. Between the trimmed V and J ends, which lost 2 bases and 7 bases, there was a span of 11 bases.

This sequence joins TRBV5-8 and TRBJ2-3; 8 bases map to TRBD2. There are 14 residues in the CDR3. V lost 7 bases, J lost 8 bases, and 12 bases stayed unmatched. The germline gives CDR1 SGHTS, CDR2 YDEGEE. The CDR3 nucleotides read TGTGCCAGCGGACACGGGGGGGGCCTATCTACGCAGTATTTT. This encodes CASGHGGGLSTQYF.

CDR3 DNA sequence: TGTGCCAGCAGCTTACTAGCGGGCACCGGGGAGCTGTTTTTT. Translating it yields CASSLLAGTGELFF. The V gene is TRBV13, the J gene TRBJ2-2; 8 nucleotides agree with TRBD2. The CDR3 is 14 amino acids. Germline lookup yields CDR1 PRHDT and CDR2 FYEKMQ (reference sequence). The trim removed 2 bases at V and 4 bases at J, leaving 0 bases unmatched.

V and J are TRBV7-9 and TRBJ1-5; no firm D call. This CDR3 contains 13 residues. V lost 6 bases and J lost 3, with 9 bases in between. Germline CDR1 and CDR2: SEHNR and FQNEAQ (reference sequence). CDR3 in amino acids: CASRRSPNQPQHF. The CDR3, as DNA: TGTGCCAGCAGAAGGAGTCCCAATCAGCCCCAGCATTTT.

This clone was counted a few times. The chain couples TRBV2 to TRBJ1-3; D is unresolved. The CDR3 extends over 16 amino acids. V lost 4 bases and J 0 bases, leaving 13 bases between the germline ends. The germline V gene has CDR1 SNHLY and CDR2 FYNNEI. The CDR3 reads CASSVQRVDSGNTIYF. In DNA form, the CDR3 reads TGTGCCAGCAGTGTGCAGCGGGTAGACTCTGGAAACACCATATATTTT.

This clone was found once. The V call is TRBV5-8, the J call TRBJ2-1; TRBD2 matches at 10 bases. CDR3 size: 16 residues. With 5 bases clipped from V and 6 bases from J, the junction kept 11 bases outside the gene matches. From germline, CDR1 is SGHTS and CDR2 YDEGEE. The CDR3 sequence is CASSWIAGGGSNEQFF. The CDR3 DNA reads as TGTGCCAGCAGTTGGATAGCGGGAGGAGGATCCAATGAGCAGTTCTTC.

The chain has TRBV6-4 and TRBJ2-2, with D perhaps matching TRBD2 (6 bases). The CDR3 loop spans 13 amino acids. Germline V gene lookup returns CDR1 MRHNA and CDR2 SNTAGT. The V gene lost 6 bases and the J gene lost 5 bases, with 10 bases spanning the gap. The CDR3 protein is CASREGKTGELFF. CDR3 in DNA: TGTGCCAGCAGGGAGGGAAAAACCGGGGAGCTGTTTTTT.

This clone turned up a few times. One end of the junction does not line up with germline, which may come from a read error. V gene TRBV28 combines with J gene TRBJ1-5; D is ambiguous. The germline V gene has CDR1 MDHEN and CDR2 SYDVKM. CDR3 size: 12 residues. The CDR3 region has the DNA TGTGCCACCAGTTTATCGGATCAGCCCCAGCATTTT. It codes for CATSLSDQPQHF.

The chain has TRBV25-1 and TRBJ2-3; 7 bases agree with TRBD1. This CDR3 contains 17 residues. V trimming: 5 bases; J trimming: 4 bases; junction bases outside the gene matches: 15. Germline CDR1 MGHDK, CDR2 SYGVNS. The CDR3 loop reads CASSPQGVSFAPDTQYF. CDR3 nucleotide sequence: TGTGCCAGCAGTCCGCAGGGGGTCTCTTTCGCTCCAGATACGCAGTATTTT. The variable domain in full, completed from reference TRBV25-1 and TRBJ2-3, reads EADIYQTPRYLVIGTGKKITLECSQTMGHDKMYWYQQDPGMELHLIHYSYGVNSTEKGDLSSESTVSRIRTEHFPLTLESARPSHTSQYLCASSPQGVSFAPDTQYFGPGTRLTVL.

The DNA of the CDR3 is TGCGCCAGCAGCCAAGGCGGGAGGGGAGGAGATACGCAGTATTTT. Its translation is CASSQGGRGGDTQYF. This chain uses TRBV4-1 with TRBJ2-3; 9 nucleotides align to TRBD2. J was trimmed by 5 bases and V by 1 base; bases with no gene match: 4. Per the germline V gene, CDR1 is MGHRA and CDR2 is YSYEKL. This CDR3 is 15 amino acids long.

The rearrangement links TRBV7-9 to TRBJ1-1, with a tentative D call TRBD1 (5 bases). The CDR3 totals 15 residues. V lost 5 bases, J lost 4 bases, and 17 bases lay in between. The germline V gene encodes CDR1 SEHNR and CDR2 FQNEAQ (reference sequence). CDR3 sequence: CASSLSQVMGTEAFF. The CDR3 bases are TGTGCCAGCAGCCTATCACAGGTTATGGGCACTGAAGCTTTCTTT.

The chain links TRBV4-1 to TRBJ2-7; 10 nucleotides agree with TRBD2. Germline V CDR1 and CDR2: MGHRA, YSYEKL. Trimming took 1 base from V and 2 from J; bases not matched to a gene: 2. This CDR3 is built from 15 residues. This CDR3 is CASSQASGSAYEQYF. The CDR3 bases are TGCGCCAGCAGCCAAGCTAGCGGGAGCGCCTACGAGCAGTACTTC.

This chain connects TRBV4-1 to TRBJ1-2; TRBD1 agrees at 10 bases. This CDR3 has 15 residues. V shed 0 bases and J 6 bases; nucleotides not matched to a gene: 4. The germline gives CDR1 MGHRA, CDR2 YSYEKL. CDR3: CASSQDRQGADGYTF. In DNA, the CDR3 is TGCGCCAGCAGCCAAGATCGACAGGGGGCGGATGGCTACACCTTC.

The chain has TRBV4-1 and TRBJ2-1, with 7 bases matching TRBD1. This CDR3 region has 15 residues. The ends lost 4 bases at V and 2 bases at J; junction bases unmatched: 5. Germline lookup yields CDR1 MGHRA and CDR2 YSYEKL. The CDR3 sequence is CASSRLGTAYNEQFF. In DNA form, the CDR3 reads TGCGCCAGCAGCCGCCTCGGGACAGCCTACAATGAGCAGTTCTTC.

The sample holds a few counts of this clone. The chain couples TRBV5-4 to TRBJ1-1, with D possibly being TRBD1 (5 bases). Deletions cut 4 bases from V and 2 bases from J, with 15 bases between. Germline V CDR1 and CDR2: SGHNT, YYREEE (reference sequence). The CDR3 totals 15 residues. The CDR3 DNA sequence: TGTGCCAGCAGCCGTGGCGTCAGGGAAAACACTGAAGCTTTCTTT. This sequence encodes CASSRGVRENTEAFF.

The chain has TRBV7-2 and TRBJ1-2, with D perhaps matching TRBD1 (5 bases). The germline CDR1 and CDR2 sequences are SGHTA and FQGNSA. Trimming stripped 5 bases from V and 0 bases from J, with 16 bases between. This CDR3 contains 16 residues. CDR3 region: CASSRIDSPANYGYTF. The CDR3 nucleotides are TGTGCCAGCAGCCGTATCGACAGCCCAGCTAACTATGGCTACACCTTC.

This clone appeared once. The chain combines TRBV28 with TRBJ2-1; 9 bases fit TRBD2. From germline, CDR1 is MDHEN and CDR2 SYDVKM. J was trimmed by 7 bases and V by 5 bases; bases with no gene match: 12. The CDR3 has 16 amino acids. The CDR3 bases are TGTGCCAGCAGTACGCCGGCGGGAGGGCCTTTTAATGAGCAGTTCTTC. Its protein product is CASSTPAGGPFNEQFF.

The rearrangement joins TRBV5-1 to TRBJ1-1; 11 bases are shared with TRBD1. CDR3 size: 12 residues. The V segment lost 4 bases and the J segment 10 bases; nucleotides outside the gene matches: 3. Germline V gene sequence: CDR1 SGHRS, CDR2 YFSETQ. This CDR3 reads CASSLDRGRAFF. The CDR3 DNA reads TGCGCCAGCAGCCTGGACAGGGGGCGAGCTTTCTTT.